This TCR beta chain was captured by sequencing in a study of read filtering for tumor transcriptome and immune sequencing. For the study at large: After DNase treatment, RNA was made into whole-transcriptome libraries.

From germline, CDR1 is SGHRS and CDR2 YFSETQ. This CDR3 comprises 13 residues. V was pared by 3 bases and J by 1 base, with 8 bases between. This clonotype was found a few times. Its antigen is unidentified. From 300 to 450 ng of RNA, a library with molecular barcoded alpha/delta and beta/gamma adaptors was made. MiXCR, run by TCRdb on the reads, gives a single entry per CDR3 protein. The profile shows roughly 82,000 distinct CDR3 sequences, around an eighth of them singletons. General study findings and limits: Compared with RNA-seq, IR-seq gave much higher clonotype depth and reliability. Without single-read clonotypes, shared clonotype proportions correlated more between IR-seq and RNA-seq.

Every patient had bone marrow sampled while the disease was active. This chain uses TRBV5-1 with TRBJ2-7; TRBD1 or TRBD2 may be the D gene (5 bases each). Sequenced material: a population of CD138-negative cells sorted from bone marrow. The receptor was isolated from a donor aged 40 or older with multiple myeloma. CDR3 DNA: TGCGCCAGCAGCTCTGGGGGTTCCTACGAGCAGTACTTC. Its protein product is CASSSGGSYEQYF. The full variable domain, its missing parts supplied by reference TRBV5-1 and TRBJ2-7, is KAGVTQTPRYLIKTRGQQVTLSCSPISGHRSVSWYQQTPGQGLQFLFEYFSETQRNKGNFPGRFSGRQFSNSRSEMNVSTLELGDSALYLCASSSGGSYEQYFGPGTRLTVT.